Following are 23 T cell receptor beta chains from one sample sequenced in a study of blood T cell repertoires in COVID-19. TCRdb keeps only in-frame clones here, not all; method: immunoSEQ multiplex PCR. Among about 120,000 clones listed, 90% were seen once. Sequenced input: peripheral blood. All receptors come from a woman aged 55-70 years with COVID-19, enrolled during active disease.

The CDR3 sequence: CASSLTGTSGYNEQFF. In nucleotides, the CDR3 is TGTGCCAGCAGCTTAACAGGGACTAGCGGCTACAATGAGCAGTTCTTC. The gene calls are TRBV7-3 and TRBJ2-1; 11 bases map to TRBD2. V gave up 0 bases and J gave up 3 bases; unmatched junction bases: 1. Per germline, CDR1 SGHTA and CDR2 FQGTGA. This CDR3 has 16 residues.

The V gene is TRBV19, the J gene TRBJ2-7; D is perhaps TRBD2 (5 bases). The germline V gene has CDR1 LNHDA and CDR2 SQIVND (reference sequence). The CDR3 spans 13 residues. V was trimmed by 3 bases and J by 0 bases, leaving 6 bases between them. CDR3 bases: TGTGCCAGTAGTATGGGGAGCTCCTACGAGCAGTACTTC. As protein: CASSMGSSYEQYF.

This clone was recorded a few times. The gene calls are TRBV7-9 and TRBJ2-7, with TRBD2 matching over 7 bases. This CDR3 region has 14 residues. Germline V gene lookup returns CDR1 SEHNR and CDR2 FQNEAQ (reference sequence). V was clipped by 0 bases and J by 5 bases; unmatched bases: 4. CDR3 coding DNA: TGTGCCAGCAGCTTAGCGGGCCGGGGGGACGAGCAGTACTTC. Encoded protein: CASSLAGRGDEQYF.

This chain uses TRBV6-6 with TRBJ1-5; unclear D gene. The V gene lost 2 bases and the J gene lost 3 bases, with 8 bases spanning the gap. Germline values: CDR1 MNHNY, CDR2 SVGAGI (reference sequence). The CDR3 runs 14 residues. Here the CDR3 reads CASSYPEDNQPQHF. CDR3 sequence (DNA): TGTGCCAGCAGTTACCCAGAAGACAATCAGCCCCAGCATTTT.

The CDR3 bases are TGCGCCAGCAGCCAAGAAAGAACACAGGGCATAACTGAAGCTTTCTTT. Protein sequence: CASSQERTQGITEAFF. The V gene is TRBV4-1, the J gene TRBJ1-1; D perhaps matches TRBD1 (6 bases). The CDR3 runs to 16 residues. CDR1 is MGHRA, CDR2 YSYEKL, per germline. V was cut by 0 bases and J by 5 bases, with 16 bases left in between.

The CDR3 nucleotides are TGTGCCAGCAGTTATACCGGGGACACTGAAGCTTTCTTT. This translates into CASSYTGDTEAFF. The chain carries TRBV6-2 or TRBV6-3 and TRBJ1-1; D remains ambiguous. The CDR3 has 13 amino acids. Germline V gives CDR1 MNHEY, CDR2 SVGEGT. V was shortened by 3 bases and J by 3 bases, with 8 bases between the two germline ends.

The chain combines TRBV5-6 with TRBJ1-5; D is perhaps TRBD1 (5 bases). Germline-derived CDR1 and CDR2 are SGHDT and YYEEEE. There are 15 residues in the CDR3. Trimming took off 3 bases at V and 0 bases at J, with 10 bases between the two ends. CDR3 loop: CASSSQGYSNQPQHF. For the CDR3, the DNA is TGTGCCAGCAGCTCCCAGGGCTATAGCAATCAGCCCCAGCATTTT.

This clone was recorded once. The chain carries TRBV5-1 and TRBJ1-6; D is unclear. Trimming took off 0 bases at V and 7 bases at J, with 14 bases between the two ends. CDR3 length: 16 residues. Per germline, CDR1 SGHRS and CDR2 YFSETQ. The CDR3 reads CASSLDGGRGNSPLHF. In DNA form, the CDR3 reads TGCGCCAGCAGCTTGGATGGAGGTCGCGGGAATTCACCCCTCCACTTT. The full variable domain, rest sourced from reference TRBV5-1 and TRBJ1-6, is KAGVTQTPRYLIKTRGQQVTLSCSPISGHRSVSWYQQTPGQGLQFLFEYFSETQRNKGNFPGRFSGRQFSNSRSEMNVSTLELGDSALYLCASSLDGGRGNSPLHFGNGTRLTVT.

The chain links TRBV6-1 to TRBJ2-7; weak D call: TRBD2 (5 bases). CDR3 length: 15 residues. The germline CDR1 and CDR2 sequences are MNHNS and SASEGT. V shed 1 base and J shed 5 bases, with 15 bases lying between them. This CDR3 reads CASSEVGSVGDEQYF. The CDR3 region has the DNA TGTGCCAGCAGTGAAGTGGGTTCGGTGGGAGACGAGCAGTACTTC.

This chain joins TRBV7-2 and TRBJ1-3; 8 positions agree with TRBD1. CDR1 is SGHTA and CDR2 is FQGNSA in the germline V gene. V lost 6 bases and J lost 1; bases outside the gene matches: 8. The CDR3 has 16 residues. The CDR3 protein is CASSPRTGRSGNTIYF. The DNA for the CDR3 is TGTGCCAGCAGTCCCCGGACAGGGCGGTCTGGAAACACCATATATTTT.

The CDR3 here is CASTPQYRVDTEAFF. The CDR3 bases are TGTGCCAGCACTCCTCAGTACAGGGTAGACACTGAAGCTTTCTTT. The gene calls are TRBV6-5 and TRBJ1-1; TRBD1 is a possible D gene (6 bases). With 7 bases removed from V and 3 bases from J, the gap between germline ends came to 18 bases. Looked up from germline, CDR1 is MNHEY and CDR2 is SVGAGI. The CDR3 has 15 residues.

This clone was counted a single time. The rearrangement uses TRBV6-5 and TRBJ1-5, with D unresolved. Germline lookup yields CDR1 MNHEY and CDR2 SVGAGI. CDR3 length equals 13 residues. Between the trimmed V and J ends, which lost 6 bases and 8 bases, there was a span of 14 bases. In DNA form, the CDR3 reads TGTGCCAGCAGGCCCACCATGGTAGAGCCCCAGCATTTT. Translating it yields CASRPTMVEPQHF.

This rearrangement joins TRBV19 to TRBJ1-2, with 8 bases aligning to TRBD1. Germline V gene lookup returns CDR1 LNHDA and CDR2 SQIVND (reference sequence). The CDR3 length is 14 residues. J gave up 6 bases and V 6 bases, and 9 bases lay outside the gene matches. The CDR3 nucleotides read TGTGCCAGTAGGATCCTGGACAGGGAGAATGGCTACACCTTC. It translates to CASRILDRENGYTF.

J is TRBJ1-5 and V is TRBV19, with 9 positions matching TRBD1. V gave up 7 bases and J gave up 6 bases; unmatched junction bases: 10. Germline assignment: CDR1 LNHDA and CDR2 SQIVND (reference sequence). The CDR3 runs 15 residues. Here the CDR3 DNA reads TGTGCCAGTAAGGGGGACAGGGAATCCGTTCAGCCCCAGCATTTT. Encoded protein: CASKGDRESVQPQHF.

This chain links TRBV2 with TRBJ2-4, with 7 bases aligning to TRBD1. CDR1 is SNHLY and CDR2 is FYNNEI in the germline V gene. The CDR3 covers 14 residues. After removal of 4 bases from V and 6 bases from J, the junction contained 6 bases not matched to a gene. For the CDR3, the DNA is TGTGCCAGCAGTGTAGGGGGCGAGGTAAACATTCAGTACTTC. Translation gives CASSVGGEVNIQYF.

The chain has TRBV13 and TRBJ2-7; 8 bases are a match to TRBD1. J lost 4 bases, V lost 1 base, and 3 bases had no gene match. Germline lookup yields CDR1 PRHDT and CDR2 FYEKMQ (reference sequence). The CDR3 runs 14 residues. CDR3 amino acids: CASSLEGTGYEQYF. DNA of the CDR3: TGTGCCAGCAGCTTAGAAGGGACAGGATACGAGCAGTACTTC. The full variable domain, in which reference TRBV13 and TRBJ2-7 provide the parts outside the CDR3, is AAGVIQSPRHLIKEKRETATLKCYPIPRHDTVYWYQQGPGQDPQFLISFYEKMQSDKGSIPDRFSAQQFSDYHSELNMSSLELGDSALYFCASSLEGTGYEQYFGPGTRLTVT.

This chain uses TRBV7-8 with TRBJ2-7; tentatively, D is TRBD1 (5 bases). Trimming left V 0 bases short and J 0 bases short, with 12 bases between. Germline V gene sequence: CDR1 SGHVS, CDR2 FQNEAQ. The CDR3 runs 16 residues. The DNA of the CDR3 is TGTGCCAGCAGCTTAGCTACAGGATCAGTCTCCTACGAGCAGTACTTC. It encodes CASSLATGSVSYEQYF.

J is TRBJ2-1 and V is TRBV7-9; D unclear. This CDR3 comprises 13 residues. Germline assignment: CDR1 SEHNR and CDR2 FQNEAQ (reference sequence). V lost 2 bases and J lost 9, with 11 bases in between. The CDR3 region is CASSLLTSGEQFF. Written as DNA, the CDR3 is TGTGCCAGCAGCTTACTTACTTCGGGTGAGCAGTTCTTC.

This clone was detected once. Compared with germline, one end of the junction differs, possibly owing to a read error. This chain joins TRBV11-1 and TRBJ2-3, with TRBD2 matching over 9 bases. Germline V gene sequence: CDR1 SGHAT, CDR2 FQDESV (reference sequence). The CDR3 length is 14 residues. The CDR3 DNA follows: TGTGCCAGCAGCCTAGCGGGGAGAACAGATACGCAGTATTTT. It yields the protein CASSLAGRTDTQYF.

This chain links TRBV9 with TRBJ2-1, with D maybe TRBD1 (7 bases). The CDR3 length is 16 residues. The V and J ends lost 0 bases and 10 bases respectively, with 20 bases between them. The germline CDR1 and CDR2 sequences are SGDLS and YYNGEE. The CDR3 spells CASSVDPSEGAGEQFF. The CDR3 region has the DNA TGTGCCAGCAGCGTAGATCCTAGCGAGGGGGCTGGGGAGCAGTTCTTC.

The V call is TRBV29-1, the J call TRBJ2-1, with a possible D match to TRBD1 (5 bases). Trimming pared 4 bases from V and 6 bases from J, leaving 7 bases between. CDR3 length: 11 residues. Germline CDR1 is SQVTM and CDR2 is ANQGSEA. The CDR3 sequence: CSVVGPNEQFF. The CDR3 bases are TGCAGCGTTGTGGGGCCCAATGAGCAGTTCTTC.

The V and J genes are TRBV7-2 and TRBJ2-1; TRBD2 matches 14 bases. V lost 5 bases to trimming and J lost 4 bases; unmatched junction nucleotides: 1. Germline loops: CDR1 SGHTA, CDR2 FQGNSA. This CDR3 is built from 15 residues. CDR3 region: CASSRTSGGYNEQFF. DNA of the CDR3: TGTGCCAGCAGCCGGACTAGCGGGGGGTACAATGAGCAGTTCTTC.

The CDR3 DNA follows: TGTGCCAGCAGCTTATCTCCAGGAACCTACGAGCAGTACTTC. This encodes CASSLSPGTYEQYF. The chain joins TRBV11-2 to TRBJ2-7; D ambiguous. Trimming stripped 2 bases from V and 2 bases from J, with 10 bases between. The CDR3 sequence is 14 residues long. Germline values: CDR1 SGHAT, CDR2 FQNNGV.